The rows below give T cell receptor beta chains drawn from one sample of a study of T cells in Graves' hyperthyroidism and ophthalmopathy. TCRdb reprocessed the multiplex PCR reads via MiXCR and lists one record per CDR3 protein. The sample lists hundreds of thousands of distinct CDR3 sequences, roughly 15% occurring once. Material: blood. These receptors all stem from a woman in her thirties or forties with Graves' hyperthyroidism. CDR3s include the opening cysteine and the closing phenylalanine or tryptophan. The order of the fields is CDR3 protein, CDR3 DNA, V gene, D gene, clone size, J gene. D genes are given only for firm matches. Clone size is shown for a subset of rows, as once, few, many or a class of expanded clone.

CDR3aa: CASSPQQGGETQYF
CDR3nt: TGTGCCAGCTCACCACAACAGGGAGGAGAGACCCAGTACTTC
v_gene: TRBV18
d_gene: -
abundance: many
j_gene: TRBJ2-5

CDR3aa: CSVAPGQGRGDTQYF
CDR3nt: TGCAGCGTTGCTCCGGGACAGGGCAGGGGAGATACGCAGTATTTT
v_gene: TRBV29-1
d_gene: TRBD1
abundance: many
j_gene: TRBJ2-3

CDR3aa: CASSPRDGENTGELFF
CDR3nt: TGTGCCAGCAGCCCCCGGGACGGGGAAAACACCGGGGAGCTGTTTTTT
v_gene: TRBV7-9
d_gene: -
abundance: few
j_gene: TRBJ2-2

CDR3aa: CASSWDRRLYGYTF
CDR3nt: TGTGCCAGCAGTTGGGACAGAAGACTGTATGGCTACACCTTC
v_gene: TRBV27
d_gene: TRBD1
abundance: many
j_gene: TRBJ1-2

CDR3aa: CASSTGTPNTEASF
CDR3nt: TGTGCCAGCAGCACCGGGACACCGAACACTGAAGCTTCCTTT
v_gene: TRBV7-9
d_gene: -
abundance: -
j_gene: TRBJ1-1

CDR3aa: CASSRTSGVLYTQYF
CDR3nt: TGTGCCAGCAGTCGGACTAGCGGGGTCCTTTATACGCAGTATTTT
v_gene: TRBV28
d_gene: TRBD2
abundance: many
j_gene: TRBJ2-3

CDR3aa: CASSPGLLSTDTQYF
CDR3nt: TGTGCCAGCAGCCCCGGATTATTGTCGACAGATACGCAGTATTTT
v_gene: TRBV12-3/TRBV12-4
d_gene: -
abundance: many
j_gene: TRBJ2-3

CDR3aa: CASSVTYEQYF
CDR3nt: TGTGCCAGCAGTGTAACCTACGAGCAGTACTTC
v_gene: TRBV28
d_gene: -
abundance: many
j_gene: TRBJ2-7

CDR3aa: CASRGTGVSNQPQHF
CDR3nt: TGCGCCAGCAGGGGGACAGGTGTTAGCAATCAGCCCCAGCATTTT
v_gene: TRBV10-2
d_gene: TRBD1
abundance: many
j_gene: TRBJ1-5

CDR3aa: CASSSGLAGGGHNEQFF
CDR3nt: TGCGCCAGCAGCTCGGGACTAGCGGGAGGGGGGCACAATGAGCAGTTCTTC
v_gene: TRBV5-1
d_gene: TRBD2
abundance: many
j_gene: TRBJ2-1

CDR3aa: CASAAGAGDTQYF
CDR3nt: TGCGCCAGCGCTGCCGGGGCTGGGGATACGCAGTATTTT
v_gene: TRBV5-1
d_gene: -
abundance: -
j_gene: TRBJ2-3

CDR3aa: CASSPGTLWEQYF
CDR3nt: TGTGCCAGCAGCCCCGGGACACTTTGGGAGCAGTACTTC
v_gene: TRBV7-8
d_gene: -
abundance: many
j_gene: TRBJ2-7

CDR3aa: CASGYGTDNEKLFF
CDR3nt: TGTGCCAGTGGCTACGGGACGGATAATGAAAAACTGTTTTTT
v_gene: TRBV19
d_gene: -
abundance: few
j_gene: TRBJ1-4

CDR3aa: CASSGGTAYSYEQYF
CDR3nt: TGTGCCAGTTCGGGGGGAACAGCCTATTCCTACGAGCAGTACTTC
v_gene: TRBV28
d_gene: TRBD2
abundance: many
j_gene: TRBJ2-7

CDR3aa: CASSLSRLSSYNEQFF
CDR3nt: TGTGCCAGCAGTTTATCTCGACTTAGCTCCTACAATGAGCAGTTCTTC
v_gene: TRBV27
d_gene: -
abundance: many
j_gene: TRBJ2-1

CDR3aa: CASSGDSLFNTGELFF
CDR3nt: TGTGCCAGTAGTGGGGACAGCCTCTTTAACACCGGGGAGCTGTTTTTT
v_gene: TRBV19
d_gene: TRBD1
abundance: -
j_gene: TRBJ2-2